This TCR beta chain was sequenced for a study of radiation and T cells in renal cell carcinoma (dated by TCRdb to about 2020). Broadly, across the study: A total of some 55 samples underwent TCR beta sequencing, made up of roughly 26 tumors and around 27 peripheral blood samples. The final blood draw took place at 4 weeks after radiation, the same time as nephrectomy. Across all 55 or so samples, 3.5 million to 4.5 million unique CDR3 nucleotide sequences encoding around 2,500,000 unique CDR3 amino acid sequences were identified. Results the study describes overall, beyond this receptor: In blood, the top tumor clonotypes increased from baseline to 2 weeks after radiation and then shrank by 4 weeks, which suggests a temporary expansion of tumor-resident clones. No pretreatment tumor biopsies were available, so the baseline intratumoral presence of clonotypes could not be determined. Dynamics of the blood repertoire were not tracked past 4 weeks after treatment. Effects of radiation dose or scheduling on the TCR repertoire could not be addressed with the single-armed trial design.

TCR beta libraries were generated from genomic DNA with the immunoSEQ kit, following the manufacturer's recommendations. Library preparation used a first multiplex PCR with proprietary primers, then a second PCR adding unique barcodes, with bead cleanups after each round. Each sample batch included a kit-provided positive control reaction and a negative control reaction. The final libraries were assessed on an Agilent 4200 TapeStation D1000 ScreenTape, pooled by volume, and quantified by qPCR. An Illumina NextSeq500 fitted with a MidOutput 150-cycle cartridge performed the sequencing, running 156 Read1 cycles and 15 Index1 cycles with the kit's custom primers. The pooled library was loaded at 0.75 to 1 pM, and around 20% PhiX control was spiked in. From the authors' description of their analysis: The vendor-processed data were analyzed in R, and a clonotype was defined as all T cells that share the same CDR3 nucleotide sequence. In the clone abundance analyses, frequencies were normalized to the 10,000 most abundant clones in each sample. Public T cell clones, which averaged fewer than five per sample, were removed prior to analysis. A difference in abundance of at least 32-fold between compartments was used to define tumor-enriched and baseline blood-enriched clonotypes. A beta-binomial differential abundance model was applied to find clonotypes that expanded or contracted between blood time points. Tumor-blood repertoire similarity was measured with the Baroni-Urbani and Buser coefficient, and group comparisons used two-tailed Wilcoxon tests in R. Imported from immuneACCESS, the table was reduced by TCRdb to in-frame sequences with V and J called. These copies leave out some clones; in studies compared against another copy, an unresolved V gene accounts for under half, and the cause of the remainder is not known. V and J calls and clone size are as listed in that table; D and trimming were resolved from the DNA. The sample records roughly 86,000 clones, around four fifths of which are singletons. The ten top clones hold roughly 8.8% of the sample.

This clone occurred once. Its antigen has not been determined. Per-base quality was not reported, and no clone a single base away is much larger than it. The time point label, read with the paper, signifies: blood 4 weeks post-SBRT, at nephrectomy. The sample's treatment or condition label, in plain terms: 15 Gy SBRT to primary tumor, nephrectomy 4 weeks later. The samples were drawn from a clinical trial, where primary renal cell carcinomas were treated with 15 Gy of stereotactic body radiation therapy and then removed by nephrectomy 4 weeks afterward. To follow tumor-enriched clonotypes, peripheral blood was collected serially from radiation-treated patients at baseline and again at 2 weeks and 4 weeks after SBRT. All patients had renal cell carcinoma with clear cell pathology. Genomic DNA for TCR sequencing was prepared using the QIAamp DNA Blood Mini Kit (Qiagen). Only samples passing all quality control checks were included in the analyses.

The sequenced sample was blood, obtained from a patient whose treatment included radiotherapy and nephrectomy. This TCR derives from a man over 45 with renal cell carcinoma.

The base sequence is TGCGCCAGCAGCCGATCGACTAGCGGGAGCCCAGATACGCAGTATTTT. The translation is CASSRSTSGSPDTQYF. This chain is built from TRBV4-1 and TRBJ2-3, with 12 bases in between that match TRBD2. The CDR3 covers 16 residues, taking in both the cysteine and the phenylalanine. The entry retains the CDR3 DNA only, 48 bases that are in frame from base 1. According to the germline V gene, CDR1 reads MGHRA and CDR2 reads YSYEKL. At the junction V is shortened by 4 bases and J by 4 bases; bases outside the gene matches: 6.